This is a list of T cell receptor beta chains from one sample in a study of blood T cells in healthy people across ages. TCRdb itself ran the 5' RACE reads through MiXCR, one entry per CDR3 protein. Of hundreds of thousands of distinct CDR3 sequences in the sample, under 45% were seen once. The sequenced material came from blood. These receptors were collected from a man in his sixties in good health. Both conserved end residues are part of each CDR3. Each record gives: J gene, V gene, D gene, clone size, CDR3 protein, CDR3 DNA. D genes are given only for firm matches. A clone size is listed for some rows: how often the clone was seen (once, few, many), or a class if it is expanded.

j_call: TRBJ2-1; v_call: TRBV20-1; d_call: TRBD2; clone_size: once; cdr3_aa: CSASRPGAGGYNEQFF; cdr3_nt: TGCAGTGCTAGTCGTCCAGGAGCGGGAGGGTACAATGAGCAGTTCTTC
j_call: TRBJ1-2; v_call: TRBV20-1; d_call: .; clone_size: few; cdr3_aa: CSEGKAGIGYGYTF; cdr3_nt: TGCAGTGAGGGTAAAGCCGGGATTGGCTATGGCTACACCTTC
j_call: TRBJ2-7; v_call: TRBV9; d_call: TRBD1; clone_size: .; cdr3_aa: CASSAHGTGVPYEQYF; cdr3_nt: TGTGCCAGCAGCGCCCATGGGACAGGGGTTCCCTACGAGCAGTACTTC
j_call: TRBJ2-2; v_call: TRBV5-6; d_call: .; clone_size: .; cdr3_aa: CASSLEAAFVLFF; cdr3_nt: TGTGCCAGCAGCTTGGAGGCTGCCTTTGTCCTGTTTTTT
j_call: TRBJ2-3; v_call: TRBV5-1; d_call: .; clone_size: few; cdr3_aa: CASSLYGSSTDTQYF; cdr3_nt: TGCGCCAGCAGCTTGTATGGGTCTAGCACAGATACGCAGTATTTT
j_call: TRBJ2-3; v_call: TRBV12-3/TRBV12-4; d_call: .; clone_size: .; cdr3_aa: CASSPGAGITDTQYF; cdr3_nt: TGTGCCAGCAGTCCCGGGGCGGGAATCACAGATACGCAGTATTTT
j_call: TRBJ2-3; v_call: TRBV20-1; d_call: TRBD2; clone_size: .; cdr3_aa: CSAGASGGISDTQYF; cdr3_nt: TGCAGTGCTGGGGCCAGCGGGGGGATTTCAGATACGCAGTATTTT
j_call: TRBJ2-3; v_call: TRBV14; d_call: .; clone_size: .; cdr3_aa: CASSQGSADTQYF; cdr3_nt: TGTGCCAGCAGCCAGGGTAGCGCAGATACGCAGTATTTT
j_call: TRBJ1-4; v_call: TRBV9; d_call: .; clone_size: .; cdr3_aa: CASSVPGVNEKLFF; cdr3_nt: TGTGCCAGCAGCGTACCAGGAGTCAATGAAAAACTGTTTTTT
j_call: TRBJ1-5; v_call: TRBV5-1; d_call: .; clone_size: .; cdr3_aa: CASSSGRDQPQHF; cdr3_nt: TGCGCCAGCAGCTCGGGCCGGGATCAGCCCCAGCATTTT
j_call: TRBJ2-7; v_call: TRBV9; d_call: .; clone_size: .; cdr3_aa: CASSTAGTLGGHEQYF; cdr3_nt: TGTGCCAGCAGCACTGCCGGGACCCTAGGAGGGCACGAGCAGTACTTC
j_call: TRBJ2-1; v_call: TRBV28; d_call: TRBD1; clone_size: .; cdr3_aa: CASSFTGQGMRETQFF; cdr3_nt: TGTGCCAGCAGTTTCACGGGACAGGGCATGAGGGAGACCCAGTTCTTC
j_call: TRBJ2-1; v_call: TRBV20-1; d_call: TRBD1; clone_size: .; cdr3_aa: CSAPPTGGYNEQFF; cdr3_nt: TGCAGTGCCCCTCCCACAGGGGGCTACAATGAGCAGTTCTTC
j_call: TRBJ1-2; v_call: TRBV20-1; d_call: .; clone_size: .; cdr3_aa: CSASGTSRGYTF; cdr3_nt: TGCAGTGCCTCCGGGACATCAAGAGGCTACACCTTC
j_call: TRBJ2-7; v_call: TRBV30; d_call: .; clone_size: .; cdr3_aa: CAWQSDRCYEQYF; cdr3_nt: TGTGCCTGGCAGTCGGACAGATGCTACGAGCAGTACTTC
j_call: TRBJ2-5; v_call: TRBV24-1; d_call: TRBD2; clone_size: .; cdr3_aa: CATSDNRGSGGAKETQYF; cdr3_nt: TGTGCCACCAGTGATAACCGGGGTAGCGGGGGGGCGAAGGAGACCCAGTACTTC
j_call: TRBJ2-5; v_call: TRBV12-3/TRBV12-4; d_call: .; clone_size: .; cdr3_aa: CASSPGDAGQETQYF; cdr3_nt: TGTGCCAGCAGCCCGGGGGATGCGGGCCAAGAGACCCAGTACTTC
j_call: TRBJ1-2; v_call: TRBV18; d_call: .; clone_size: once; cdr3_aa: CASSPSSGSPYGYTF; cdr3_nt: TGTGCCAGCTCACCATCCTCCGGGAGTCCATATGGCTACACCTTC
j_call: TRBJ2-5; v_call: TRBV5-6; d_call: TRBD2; clone_size: .; cdr3_aa: CASSLVVGGLQETQYF; cdr3_nt: TGTGCCAGCAGCTTGGTGGTGGGAGGGCTACAAGAGACCCAGTACTTC
j_call: TRBJ2-3; v_call: TRBV4-1; d_call: .; clone_size: .; cdr3_aa: CASSQDRRSTDTQYF; cdr3_nt: TGCGCCAGCAGCCAAGATCGGAGGAGCACAGATACGCAGTATTTT
j_call: TRBJ2-1; v_call: TRBV5-1; d_call: .; clone_size: .; cdr3_aa: CASSRTSTQQFF; cdr3_nt: TGCGCCAGCAGCAGGACCAGTACCCAGCAGTTCTTC
j_call: TRBJ2-7; v_call: TRBV7-8; d_call: TRBD1; clone_size: many; cdr3_aa: CASSSTGSPYEQYF; cdr3_nt: TGTGCCAGCAGCTCGACAGGGTCCCCCTACGAGCAGTACTTC
j_call: TRBJ2-7; v_call: TRBV10-3; d_call: TRBD2; clone_size: .; cdr3_aa: CAISPRGIYEQYF; cdr3_nt: TGTGCCATCAGCCCGCGGGGGATCTACGAGCAGTACTTC
j_call: TRBJ1-5; v_call: TRBV15; d_call: .; clone_size: .; cdr3_aa: CATSRVRPYSNQPQHF; cdr3_nt: TGTGCCACCAGCAGAGTACGACCGTATAGCAATCAGCCCCAGCATTTT
j_call: TRBJ2-1; v_call: TRBV4-3; d_call: .; clone_size: few; cdr3_aa: CASSQDTGLHNEQFF; cdr3_nt: TGCGCCAGCAGCCAAGATACCGGACTACACAATGAGCAGTTCTTC
j_call: TRBJ2-1; v_call: TRBV20-1; d_call: TRBD2; clone_size: .; cdr3_aa: CSALTKTSGNEQFF; cdr3_nt: TGCAGTGCTCTAACAAAGACTAGCGGCAATGAGCAGTTCTTC
j_call: TRBJ2-5; v_call: TRBV7-9; d_call: TRBD2; clone_size: .; cdr3_aa: CASSHPRGSGWETQYF; cdr3_nt: TGTGCCAGCAGCCACCCGCGGGGGAGCGGTTGGGAGACCCAGTACTTC
j_call: TRBJ2-4; v_call: TRBV3-1; d_call: .; clone_size: few; cdr3_aa: CASSQTEKNIQYF; cdr3_nt: TGTGCCAGCAGCCAGACGGAGAAAAACATTCAGTACTTC
j_call: TRBJ2-1; v_call: TRBV5-1; d_call: TRBD2; clone_size: few; cdr3_aa: CASSLGLAGALYNEQFF; cdr3_nt: TGCGCCAGCAGCTTGGGACTAGCGGGGGCCCTATACAATGAGCAGTTCTTC
j_call: TRBJ1-2; v_call: TRBV29-1; d_call: TRBD1; clone_size: .; cdr3_aa: CSVQTGPNYGYTF; cdr3_nt: TGCAGCGTGCAGACAGGGCCTAACTATGGCTACACCTTC
j_call: TRBJ1-2; v_call: TRBV5-6; d_call: TRBD1; clone_size: .; cdr3_aa: CASSLGGQGYYGYTF; cdr3_nt: TGTGCCAGCAGCTTGGGAGGACAGGGATACTATGGCTACACCTTC
j_call: TRBJ2-7; v_call: TRBV2; d_call: .; clone_size: .; cdr3_aa: CSSSEPLNYEQYF; cdr3_nt: TGTTCCAGCAGTGAACCCCTAAACTACGAGCAGTACTTC
j_call: TRBJ1-2; v_call: TRBV29-1; d_call: .; clone_size: many; cdr3_aa: CSVEPPGIGGYTF; cdr3_nt: TGCAGCGTTGAACCCCCGGGGATAGGTGGCTACACCTTC
j_call: TRBJ1-5; v_call: TRBV28; d_call: .; clone_size: .; cdr3_aa: CASSIAGNNQPQHF; cdr3_nt: TGTGCCAGCAGTATAGCAGGAAACAATCAGCCCCAGCATTTT
j_call: TRBJ2-3; v_call: TRBV4-3; d_call: TRBD2; clone_size: .; cdr3_aa: CASSQEDRASGGWDTQYF; cdr3_nt: TGCGCCAGCAGCCAAGAAGATCGGGCTAGCGGGGGGTGGGATACGCAGTATTTT
j_call: TRBJ1-2; v_call: TRBV27; d_call: .; clone_size: few; cdr3_aa: CATISGYGYTF; cdr3_nt: TGTGCCACCATTTCAGGCTATGGCTACACCTTC
j_call: TRBJ2-7; v_call: TRBV20-1; d_call: TRBD1; clone_size: once; cdr3_aa: CSAKSGTGDYNEQYF; cdr3_nt: TGCAGTGCAAAATCCGGGACAGGGGATTACAATGAGCAGTACTTC
j_call: TRBJ2-3; v_call: TRBV7-2; d_call: .; clone_size: .; cdr3_aa: CASSPRGHTDTQYF; cdr3_nt: TGTGCCAGCAGCCCGAGGGGCCACACAGATACGCAGTATTTT
j_call: TRBJ1-6; v_call: TRBV27; d_call: TRBD1; clone_size: few; cdr3_aa: CASSVRDRVSPLHF; cdr3_nt: TGTGCCAGCAGTGTCCGGGACAGGGTTTCACCCCTCCACTTT
j_call: TRBJ2-7; v_call: TRBV28; d_call: .; clone_size: .; cdr3_aa: CAGKQGPGYEQYF; cdr3_nt: TGTGCCGGGAAGCAGGGCCCTGGGTACGAGCAGTACTTC
j_call: TRBJ1-4; v_call: TRBV27; d_call: .; clone_size: few; cdr3_aa: CASRRTRNEKLFF; cdr3_nt: TGTGCCAGCAGGCGGACTAGGAATGAAAAACTGTTTTTT
j_call: TRBJ2-5; v_call: TRBV12-3/TRBV12-4; d_call: TRBD1; clone_size: .; cdr3_aa: CASSPTGGPQGKQYF; cdr3_nt: TGTGCCAGCAGTCCCACAGGGGGTCCTCAAGGGAAGCAGTACTTC
j_call: TRBJ2-7; v_call: TRBV10-3; d_call: TRBD1; clone_size: few; cdr3_aa: CAISLQGASNEQYF; cdr3_nt: TGTGCCATCAGCCTACAGGGGGCGAGCAACGAGCAGTACTTC
j_call: TRBJ2-2; v_call: TRBV25-1; d_call: .; clone_size: .; cdr3_aa: CASSVWSGELFF; cdr3_nt: TGTGCCAGCAGTGTTTGGAGCGGGGAGCTGTTTTTT
j_call: TRBJ2-1; v_call: TRBV5-1; d_call: TRBD1; clone_size: few; cdr3_aa: CASQEQGANEQFF; cdr3_nt: TGCGCCAGCCAGGAACAGGGGGCCAATGAGCAGTTCTTC
j_call: TRBJ1-6; v_call: TRBV20-1; d_call: TRBD1; clone_size: .; cdr3_aa: CSARDGTVYNSPLHF; cdr3_nt: TGCAGTGCTAGAGATGGGACAGTCTATAATTCACCCCTCCACTTT
j_call: TRBJ2-7; v_call: TRBV29-1; d_call: .; clone_size: .; cdr3_aa: CSVVAGSSYEQNF; cdr3_nt: TGCAGCGTTGTGGCTGGGAGCTCCTACGAGCAGAACTTC
j_call: TRBJ2-1; v_call: TRBV10-3; d_call: .; clone_size: .; cdr3_aa: CAISQAVGGEQFF; cdr3_nt: TGTGCCATCAGTCAGGCTGTAGGGGGTGAGCAGTTCTTC
j_call: TRBJ1-2; v_call: TRBV12-3/TRBV12-4; d_call: .; clone_size: many; cdr3_aa: CASGRVGYTF; cdr3_nt: TGTGCCAGCGGAAGGGTCGGCTACACCTTC
j_call: TRBJ2-7; v_call: TRBV9; d_call: TRBD2; clone_size: few; cdr3_aa: CASSVAASGGYEQYF; cdr3_nt: TGTGCCAGCAGCGTAGCGGCTAGCGGGGGCTACGAGCAGTACTTC
j_call: TRBJ2-7; v_call: TRBV4-2; d_call: .; clone_size: few; cdr3_aa: CASSQPHGAGWVSEQYF; cdr3_nt: TGTGCCAGCAGCCAACCACACGGCGCGGGCTGGGTAAGCGAGCAGTACTTC
j_call: TRBJ2-7; v_call: TRBV7-8; d_call: TRBD1; clone_size: .; cdr3_aa: CASTSSPGTGNYEQYF; cdr3_nt: TGTGCCAGCACCAGTTCTCCGGGGACAGGTAACTACGAGCAGTACTTC
j_call: TRBJ1-2; v_call: TRBV20-1; d_call: TRBD1; clone_size: .; cdr3_aa: CSARRDRDYGYTF; cdr3_nt: TGCAGTGCTCGTCGGGACAGAGACTATGGCTACACCTTC
j_call: TRBJ1-1; v_call: TRBV18; d_call: .; clone_size: .; cdr3_aa: CASSPQWGNTEAFF; cdr3_nt: TGTGCCAGCTCACCCCAGTGGGGAAACACTGAAGCTTTCTTT